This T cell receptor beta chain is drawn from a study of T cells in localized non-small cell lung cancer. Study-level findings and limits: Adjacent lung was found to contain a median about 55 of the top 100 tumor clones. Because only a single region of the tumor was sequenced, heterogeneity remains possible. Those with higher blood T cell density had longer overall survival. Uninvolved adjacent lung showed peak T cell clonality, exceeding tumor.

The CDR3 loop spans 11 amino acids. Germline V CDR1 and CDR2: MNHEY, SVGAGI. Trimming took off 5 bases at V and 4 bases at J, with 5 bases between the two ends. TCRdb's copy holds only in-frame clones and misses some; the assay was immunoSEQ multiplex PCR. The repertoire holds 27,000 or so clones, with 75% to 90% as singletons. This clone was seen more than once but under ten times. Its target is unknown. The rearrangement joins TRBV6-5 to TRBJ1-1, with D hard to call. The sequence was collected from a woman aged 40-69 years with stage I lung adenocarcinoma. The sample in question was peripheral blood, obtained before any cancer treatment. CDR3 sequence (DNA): TGTGCCAGCAGTCGGGCCACTGAAGCTTTCTTT. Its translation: CASSRATEAFF.